The present T cell receptor beta chain was sequenced within a study of cytomegalovirus exposure and HLA in healthy donors. Study results and caveats: Subsequent analysis found a tendency for first-cohort TCR clusters to co-occur within the roughly 130 validation repertoires.

Comments on this clone: Its specificity is unknown.

Clones were read by immunoSEQ multiplex PCR, and TCRdb kept only the in-frame ones, dropping some. This table holds some 98,000 clones, over 75% found once. The CDR3 covers 15 residues. V was clipped by 2 bases and J by 5 bases; unmatched bases: 6. The germline V gene has CDR1 SGHTA and CDR2 FQGTGA. This TCR derives from a man between 18 and 29 years old in good health and CMV-seropositive. The sequenced sample consisted of PBMCs. The J gene is TRBJ2-3, the V gene TRBV7-3, with TRBD2 matching 8 bases. The CDR3 DNA is TGTGCCAGCAGCTTATTCGGGGGGGTAGGAGATACGCAGTATTTT. Translating it yields CASSLFGGVGDTQYF. The full variable domain, completed using reference TRBV7-3 and TRBJ2-3, is GAGVSQTPSNKVTEKGKYVELRCDPISGHTALYWYRQSLGQGPEFLIYFQGTGAADDSGLPNDRFFAVRPEGSVSTLKIQRTERGDSAVYLCASSLFGGVGDTQYFGPGTRLTVL.